These 10 T cell receptor beta chains were sequenced from one sample in a study of T-cell reconstitution after alpha-beta-depleted transplantation in children. Researchers prepared the TCRbeta library using unique molecular identifiers, the study reports. A single record per CDR3 protein comes from TCRdb applying MiXCR to the PCR reads. Of about 640,000 distinct CDR3 sequences in the sample, 10% to 15% were seen once. The sample in question was PBMCs, mostly from graft donor cells, obtained 360 days after TCRalphabeta/CD19-depleted stem cell transplant. The source of these receptors is a male patient aged 5 to 17 who had a stem cell transplant for acute myeloid leukemia, so the T cells may come from the graft donor.

In this sample, this clonotype turned up a few times. The genes are TRBV20-1 and TRBJ2-7, with 7 nucleotides matching TRBD2. The J segment lost 4 bases and the V segment lost 6 bases, leaving 15 bases of the junction unmatched. Germline V gives CDR1 DFQATT, CDR2 SNEGSKA (reference sequence). The length of the CDR3 is 15 residues. CDR3 DNA: TGCAGTGCGCCCAAGGCAGCGGGGATTATTTACGAGCAGTACTTC. Protein sequence: CSAPKAAGIIYEQYF.

This clonotype was seen repeatedly, ten times or more. The rearrangement uses TRBV12-3 or TRBV12-4 and TRBJ2-5; D gene unclear. The V and J ends lost 6 bases and 0 bases respectively, with 11 bases between them. The CDR3 consists of 14 residues. This CDR3 reads CASRKGFNQETQYF. The CDR3 DNA sequence: TGTGCCAGCAGGAAGGGTTTCAACCAAGAGACCCAGTACTTC.

This clonotype turned up a few times. The chain combines TRBV6-6 with TRBJ1-1, with 8 bases fitting TRBD1. The trim removed 10 bases at V and 4 bases at J, leaving 5 bases unmatched. This CDR3 is 12 amino acids long. From germline, CDR1 is MNHNY and CDR2 SVGAGI (reference sequence). The DNA for the CDR3 is TGTGCCACGACAGGGGAGCCCACTGAAGCTTTCTTT. The encoded protein is CATTGEPTEAFF.

This clonotype occurred many times. This rearrangement joins TRBV7-2 to TRBJ2-1; D unresolved. The CDR3 is made up of 15 amino acids. CDR1 is SGHTA and CDR2 is FQGNSA in the germline V gene. Trimming left V 0 bases short and J 0 bases short, with 6 bases between. CDR3 nucleotide sequence: TGTGCCAGCAGCTTAGCGACCGGCTCCTACAATGAGCAGTTCTTC. This gives the protein CASSLATGSYNEQFF.

This clonotype was detected only a few times. V usage is TRBV28 and J usage is TRBJ2-1; 7 bases align to TRBD2. Losses at the gene ends were 8 bases for V and 13 bases for J; bases not matched to a gene: 11. CDR1 is MDHEN, CDR2 SYDVKM, per germline. The CDR3 is 12 amino acids. The CDR3 sequence: CASQGSGRVQFF. The CDR3 DNA follows: TGTGCCAGCCAAGGTTCTGGGAGGGTACAGTTCTTC.

CDR3 coding DNA: TGTGCCAGCAACCGCTTTCAGATGGGGAACACAGATACGCAGTATTTT. Its protein product is CASNRFQMGNTDTQYF. The chain links TRBV7-2 to TRBJ2-3; the D is unclear. V lost 7 bases and J lost 2, with 19 bases in between. CDR1 and CDR2 from the germline V gene are SGHTA and FQGNSA. This CDR3 is built from 16 residues. Supplemented by reference TRBV7-2 and TRBJ2-3, the full variable domain reads GAGVSQSPSNKVTEKGKDVELRCDPISGHTALYWYRQSLGQGLEFLIYFQGNSAPDKSGLPSDRFSAERTGGSVSTLTIQRTQQEDSAVYLCASNRFQMGNTDTQYFGPGTRLTVL.

The table lists this clonotype with a few counts. The V call is TRBV3-1, the J call TRBJ2-7; 7 bases are a match to TRBD1. Germline V lookup: CDR1 LGHDT, CDR2 YNNKEL (reference sequence). V was pared by 1 base and J by 0 bases, with 0 bases of the junction left unmatched. The CDR3 length is 14 residues. The CDR3 DNA sequence: TGTGCCAGCAGCCAAGGGGACAGCTCCTACGAGCAGTACTTC. Translation gives CASSQGDSSYEQYF.

This clonotype was observed a handful of times. This rearrangement joins TRBV7-9 to TRBJ2-7; no definite D call. The CDR3 loop spans 15 amino acids. Germline values: CDR1 SEHNR, CDR2 FQNEAQ (reference sequence). V lost 1 base to trimming and J lost 2 bases, with 12 bases between them. The CDR3 coding sequence is TGTGCCAGCAGCTTAGGGGTCCCAAGGACCTACGAGCAGTACTTC. Protein: CASSLGVPRTYEQYF.

This chain uses TRBV5-1 with TRBJ2-1, with D possibly being TRBD1 or TRBD2 (5 bases each). With 5 bases removed from V and 5 bases from J, the gap between germline ends came to 11 bases. Germline-derived CDR1 and CDR2 are SGHRS and YFSETQ. This CDR3 has 13 amino acids. CDR3 loop: CASRPGTNNEQFF. The DNA of the CDR3 is TGCGCCAGCAGACCCGGGACCAACAATGAGCAGTTCTTC.

This clonotype was detected a few times. The chain employs TRBV7-8 and TRBJ2-6; 12 nucleotides match TRBD2. The CDR3 is made up of 19 amino acids. Germline CDR1 is SGHVS and CDR2 is FQNEAQ. The trim removed 5 bases at V and 0 bases at J, leaving 8 bases unmatched. CDR3 loop: CASSLIRLAGDSGANVLTF. The CDR3, as DNA: TGTGCCAGCAGCCTGATTCGACTAGCGGGAGACTCTGGGGCCAACGTCCTGACTTTC.